Listed below are T cell receptor beta chains from one sample, sequenced in a study of response to subunit inactivated influenza vaccine. Via MiXCR, TCRdb re-called the RT-PCR reads, giving one row per CDR3 protein. The sample consists of about 540,000 distinct CDR3 sequences, approximately 22% of them appearing once. These same records also appear under a second study, on T cells expressing NK-cell markers.

The sample in question was CD4+ T cells sorted from PBMCs, obtained 11 to 12 days after vaccination. These receptors were collected from a man aged 50 to 59 who received an inactivated influenza vaccine. Each CDR3 is given with its conserved first and last residue. The D gene is left open where the match is weak. The size entry is marked missing in some rows and otherwise reads once, few, many or a size class.

j_call: TRBJ2-5; clone_size: -; d_call: -; v_call: TRBV6-1; cdr3_nt: TGTGCCAGCAGTGAAATCGGACCTATGCAAGAGACCCAGTACTTC; cdr3_aa: CASSEIGPMQETQYF
j_call: TRBJ2-3; clone_size: few; d_call: -; v_call: TRBV4-2; cdr3_nt: TGTGCCAGCAGCCCGGTGGTGAGGGTTGATCCCGGCCGGACTAGCACAGATACGCAGTATTTT; cdr3_aa: CASSPVVRVDPGRTSTDTQYF
j_call: TRBJ1-5; clone_size: few; d_call: TRBD1; v_call: TRBV20-1; cdr3_nt: TGCAGTGCTTCGACAGGGCCCAATCAGCCCCAGCATTTT; cdr3_aa: CSASTGPNQPQHF
j_call: TRBJ1-6; clone_size: few; d_call: TRBD1; v_call: TRBV7-2; cdr3_nt: TGTGCCAGCAGCATGACAGGGGCCGCCAATTCACCCCTCCACTTT; cdr3_aa: CASSMTGAANSPLHF
j_call: TRBJ1-1; clone_size: -; d_call: TRBD1; v_call: TRBV6-1; cdr3_nt: TGTGCCAGCAGTAGACGCCAGGGGGGAAACACTGAAGCTTTCTTT; cdr3_aa: CASSRRQGGNTEAFF
j_call: TRBJ2-1; clone_size: -; d_call: -; v_call: TRBV9; cdr3_nt: TGTGCCAGCAGCGTAGATCGGGAGTCCTACAATGAGCAGTTCTTC; cdr3_aa: CASSVDRESYNEQFF
j_call: TRBJ2-7; clone_size: few; d_call: -; v_call: TRBV20-1; cdr3_nt: TGCAGTGCTAGAGAGGGAGGGTCAGGGGCCTACGAGCAGTACTTC; cdr3_aa: CSAREGGSGAYEQYF
j_call: TRBJ2-1; clone_size: -; d_call: TRBD1; v_call: TRBV18; cdr3_nt: TGTGCCAGCTCCCCGGGACAGGGGGCAGGTAATGAGCAGTTCTTC; cdr3_aa: CASSPGQGAGNEQFF
j_call: TRBJ1-4; clone_size: -; d_call: -; v_call: TRBV9; cdr3_nt: TGTGCCAGCAGCGTAGGGCAGGTCGGTGAAAAACTGTTTTTT; cdr3_aa: CASSVGQVGEKLFF
j_call: TRBJ1-2; clone_size: -; d_call: TRBD1; v_call: TRBV5-1; cdr3_nt: TGCGCCAGCAGCGACGGGACAGCTCGTAACTATGGCTACACCTTC; cdr3_aa: CASSDGTARNYGYTF
j_call: TRBJ2-3; clone_size: -; d_call: -; v_call: TRBV28; cdr3_nt: TGTGTCAGCGCCCTCGGGGGAGGCACAGATACGCAGTATTTT; cdr3_aa: CVSALGGGTDTQYF
j_call: TRBJ2-3; clone_size: few; d_call: -; v_call: TRBV7-2; cdr3_nt: TGTGCCAGCAGCTTAGTTGGCGACTGGAACACAGATACGCAGTATTTT; cdr3_aa: CASSLVGDWNTDTQYF
j_call: TRBJ1-1; clone_size: few; d_call: TRBD1; v_call: TRBV7-2; cdr3_nt: TGTGCCAGCAGCTTTGACAGGGCTCGGGAAGCTTTCTTT; cdr3_aa: CASSFDRAREAFF
j_call: TRBJ2-5; clone_size: -; d_call: TRBD1; v_call: TRBV6-2/TRBV6-3; cdr3_nt: TGTGCCAGCAGAATGGACAGGGCGGTTGGGGAGACCCAGTACTTC; cdr3_aa: CASRMDRAVGETQYF
j_call: TRBJ2-3; clone_size: -; d_call: TRBD2; v_call: TRBV20-1; cdr3_nt: TGCAGTGTTAGTTTAGCGGGATGGGCAGATACGCAGTATTTT; cdr3_aa: CSVSLAGWADTQYF
j_call: TRBJ1-3; clone_size: -; d_call: -; v_call: TRBV28; cdr3_nt: TGTGCCAGCAGTTCCCCGCCTTACTCTGGAAACACCATATATTTT; cdr3_aa: CASSSPPYSGNTIYF
j_call: TRBJ2-7; clone_size: -; d_call: -; v_call: TRBV5-1; cdr3_nt: TGCGCCAGCAGCCCGGTTTCAGGGTCGAGCTCCTACGAGCAGTACTTC; cdr3_aa: CASSPVSGSSSYEQYF
j_call: TRBJ2-2; clone_size: -; d_call: -; v_call: TRBV6-2/TRBV6-3; cdr3_nt: TGTGCCAGCAGTTACGAGGGTATGGGCACCGGGGAGCTGTTTTTT; cdr3_aa: CASSYEGMGTGELFF
j_call: TRBJ2-3; clone_size: -; d_call: TRBD2; v_call: TRBV5-1; cdr3_nt: TGCGCCAGCAGCCGGAGCGGGGGCAACACAGATACGCAGTATTTT; cdr3_aa: CASSRSGGNTDTQYF
j_call: TRBJ2-3; clone_size: few; d_call: -; v_call: TRBV12-3/TRBV12-4; cdr3_nt: TGTGCCAGCAGTTGGTCTCCTGGGCCAGATACGCAGTATTTT; cdr3_aa: CASSWSPGPDTQYF
j_call: TRBJ2-5; clone_size: -; d_call: TRBD2; v_call: TRBV6-2/TRBV6-3; cdr3_nt: TGTGCCAGCAGCCAGCGGGGGAGCTGGAGAGAGACCCAGTACTTC; cdr3_aa: CASSQRGSWRETQYF
j_call: TRBJ1-1; clone_size: few; d_call: TRBD1; v_call: TRBV11-2; cdr3_nt: TGTGCCAGCAGCCTACAAAGACAGGGAACAGGGGGACACACTGAAGCTTTCTTT; cdr3_aa: CASSLQRQGTGGHTEAFF
j_call: TRBJ2-1; clone_size: few; d_call: -; v_call: TRBV5-1; cdr3_nt: TGCGCCAGCAGCTTGGAGGGGCAGGGTGGAAACAATGAGCAGTTCTTC; cdr3_aa: CASSLEGQGGNNEQFF
j_call: TRBJ1-1; clone_size: -; d_call: -; v_call: TRBV6-2/TRBV6-3; cdr3_nt: TGTGCCAGCAGTTACTGGCCCAGCACTGAAGCTTTCTTT; cdr3_aa: CASSYWPSTEAFF
j_call: TRBJ2-6; clone_size: -; d_call: -; v_call: TRBV11-2; cdr3_nt: TGTGCCAGCAGCTCCCGTTGGGCTGGCGGCTCTGGGGCCAACGTCCTGACTTTC; cdr3_aa: CASSSRWAGGSGANVLTF
j_call: TRBJ2-2; clone_size: few; d_call: TRBD2; v_call: TRBV20-1; cdr3_nt: TGCAGTGCCAGAGCGGGACTAGCGGGATTCTCCGGGGAGCTGTTTTTT; cdr3_aa: CSARAGLAGFSGELFF
j_call: TRBJ2-7; clone_size: -; d_call: -; v_call: TRBV6-2/TRBV6-3; cdr3_nt: TGTGCCAGCGGGGGCTCCTACGAGCAGTACTTC; cdr3_aa: CASGGSYEQYF